The clone carrying this T cell receptor (beta chain) was observed a handful of times. As processed by the authors: Amplification of reference gene primers provided the estimated nucleated cell counts. Profiling relied on immunoSEQ multiplex PCR, and the TCRdb table lists in-frame clones only, not all of them. The V and J calls and the clone size are those of that table, but D and trimming were determined from the DNA. The table shows about 240,000 clones, with 87% occurring only once. In assigning cohorts, the study relied on participant-reported clinical history. This record belongs to a study of blood T cell repertoires in COVID-19. On the study more broadly: Both acute and convalescent COVID-19 samples were obtained from the United States, Italy and Spain. PBMCs, B-cell-depleted T cells, or T cells provided the cDNA or gDNA that made up the material.

The material sequenced was PBMCs or T cells enriched from blood (not recorded which). The receptor comes from a woman in her 30s with acute COVID-19.

In DNA, the CDR3 is TGTGCCAGCAGCCCCCGTGTAGCGGGTGTCTCACCCCTCCACTTT. Protein: CASSPRVAGVSPLHF. The rearrangement uses TRBV7-8 and TRBJ1-6, with unresolved D. Germline CDR1 reads SGHVS; CDR2 reads FQNEAQ. The length of the CDR3 is 15 residues. The V end was cut by 5 bases, the J end by 10 bases, with 18 bases between.